The 20 T cell receptor beta chains presented below share a single source sample, sequenced in a study of human T cells and chemical hapten exposure. MiXCR, applied by TCRdb to the 5' RACE reads, yields one record per CDR3 protein. The table has about 80,000 distinct CDR3 sequences, approximately 7.7% seen once. Before extraction, the whole blood was not fractionated, and total RNA was taken from it. These receptors were collected from a male donor in good health.

The V call is TRBV4-1, the J call TRBJ1-1; no firm D call. V lost 11 bases, J lost 5 bases, and 15 bases lay in between. CDR1 MGHRA and CDR2 YSYEKL come from the germline V gene. The CDR3 is 12 residues long. CDR3 coding DNA: TGCGCCTCCGGCCGCGTGGAAACTGAAGCTTTCTTT. Protein: CASGRVETEAFF.

V usage is TRBV5-4 and J usage is TRBJ1-4; D is unresolved. Trimming cost V 4 bases and J 5 bases, with 9 bases left between them. Germline CDR1 is SGHNT and CDR2 is YYREEE (reference sequence). This CDR3 is 13 amino acids long. CDR3 sequence: CASSPLPNEKLFF. The CDR3 DNA reads TGTGCCAGCAGCCCTCTTCCGAATGAAAAACTGTTTTTT.

This clonotype has only one observation. V usage is TRBV5-1 and J usage is TRBJ1-1; 7 bases agree with TRBD1. This CDR3 spans 15 amino acids. Trimming at V came to 1 base and at J to 1 base, leaving 4 bases not matched to a gene. In germline, CDR1 is SGHRS, CDR2 YFSETQ. The CDR3 protein is CASSLFAGGNTEAFF. The CDR3, as DNA: TGCGCCAGCAGCTTGTTTGCAGGGGGGAACACTGAAGCTTTCTTT.

This clonotype was seen many times. This chain uses TRBV30 with TRBJ2-2; D is perhaps TRBD1 or TRBD2 (5 bases each). CDR3 length: 14 residues. Trimming removed 1 base at V and 2 bases at J, with 8 bases between. The V gene's germline CDR1 is GTSNPN and CDR2 SVGIG (reference sequence). CDR3: CAWSGDGNTGELFF. Written as DNA, the CDR3 is TGTGCCTGGAGTGGGGACGGAAACACCGGGGAGCTGTTTTTT.

This clonotype has just a few counts. This rearrangement joins TRBV2 to TRBJ2-7; 9 bases map to TRBD1. V shed 11 bases and J 5 bases; nucleotides not matched to a gene: 10. Per germline, CDR1 SNHLY and CDR2 FYNNEI. The CDR3 extends over 13 amino acids. CDR3 loop: CAQSRQGVDEQYF. The CDR3 bases are TGTGCCCAAAGCCGACAGGGGGTCGACGAGCAGTACTTC.

This clonotype was seen a handful of times. The chain carries TRBV7-9 and TRBJ2-3, with a weak D call TRBD2 (5 bases). The V end was cut by 2 bases, the J end by 3 bases, with 15 bases between. The germline CDR1 and CDR2 sequences are SEHNR and FQNEAQ (reference sequence). The CDR3 is made up of 16 amino acids. The CDR3 loop reads CASSLIELAGTDTQYF. In DNA, the CDR3 is TGTGCCAGCAGCTTAATAGAGCTAGCTGGGACAGATACGCAGTATTTT.

This clonotype was seen repeatedly, ten times or more. The V gene is TRBV24-1, the J gene TRBJ2-7, with TRBD1 identical over 7 bases. Trimming at V came to 3 bases and at J to 6 bases, leaving 4 bases not matched to a gene. CDR3 length equals 13 residues. Per the germline V gene, CDR1 is KGHDR and CDR2 is SFDVKD. This CDR3 reads CATSDGAGGEQYF. CDR3 nucleotide sequence: TGTGCCACCAGTGATGGGGCAGGGGGCGAGCAGTACTTC.

The chain employs TRBV10-3 and TRBJ2-3; 7 nucleotides match TRBD2. The CDR3 has 16 amino acids. CDR1 is ENHRY, CDR2 SYGVKD, per germline. The V and J ends lost 3 bases and 5 bases, in that order; junction bases with no gene match: 11. The CDR3 spells CAISESNGGVGDTQYF. CDR3 nucleotides: TGTGCCATCAGTGAATCGAATGGGGGGGTTGGAGATACGCAGTATTTT.

V gene TRBV3-1 combines with J gene TRBJ2-7, with 7 bases lining up with TRBD2. The CDR3 spans 14 residues. The ends lost 4 bases at V and 4 bases at J; junction bases unmatched: 7. Germline assignment: CDR1 LGHDT and CDR2 YNNKEL (reference sequence). CDR3 protein: CASSLSGKGYEQYF. DNA for the CDR3: TGTGCCAGCAGCCTAAGCGGGAAGGGTTACGAGCAGTACTTC.

The table lists this clonotype with many counts. The chain joins TRBV9 to TRBJ2-5, with 8 bases lining up with TRBD2. Losses at the gene ends were 3 bases for V and 4 bases for J; bases not matched to a gene: 8. CDR1 is SGDLS and CDR2 is YYNGEE in the germline V gene. The length of the CDR3 is 15 residues. The CDR3 is CASSAGGPGRETQYF. In DNA, the CDR3 is TGTGCCAGCAGCGCGGGAGGGCCCGGGAGAGAGACCCAGTACTTC.

This clonotype was seen ten or more times. The rearrangement joins TRBV20-1 to TRBJ2-3; 13 nucleotides line up with TRBD2. Germline CDR1 reads DFQATT; CDR2 reads SNEGSKA (reference sequence). The junction had 2 bases not matched to a gene; V was cut back by 0 bases and J by 5 bases. The CDR3 sequence is 15 residues long. The CDR3 loop is CSARDRLAGGDTQYF. DNA of the CDR3: TGCAGTGCTAGAGATAGACTAGCGGGAGGAGATACGCAGTATTTT.

This clonotype was recorded at least ten times. V and J are TRBV20-1 and TRBJ1-1; TRBD1 is a possible D gene (5 bases). Germline assignment: CDR1 DFQATT and CDR2 SNEGSKA (reference sequence). Trimming shortened V by 4 bases and J by 1 base, and 13 bases separated the two germline ends. The CDR3 loop spans 14 amino acids. The CDR3 region is CSATSGQKNTEAFF. The CDR3 DNA follows: TGCAGTGCTACCTCTGGACAAAAGAACACTGAAGCTTTCTTT.

This clonotype was observed a handful of times. This rearrangement joins TRBV27 to TRBJ1-6; D is unresolved. The germline CDR1 and CDR2 sequences are MNHEY and SMNVEV (reference sequence). Trimming cost V 5 bases and J 9 bases, with 20 bases left between them. There are 16 residues in the CDR3. The CDR3 sequence is CASSKRQVLLGSPLHF. In DNA, the CDR3 is TGTGCCAGCAGTAAGAGGCAGGTTTTGTTGGGTTCACCCCTCCACTTT.

A few counts support this clonotype. The chain carries TRBV20-1 and TRBJ1-1; D is perhaps TRBD1 (5 bases). Germline values: CDR1 DFQATT, CDR2 SNEGSKA (reference sequence). The V end lost 1 base, the J end lost 4 bases, and 7 bases lay between the germline ends. The length of the CDR3 is 12 residues. Here the CDR3 reads CSARGDSTEAFF. Here the CDR3 DNA reads TGCAGTGCTAGAGGTGACAGCACTGAAGCTTTCTTT.

The rearrangement joins TRBV11-3 to TRBJ1-1; D uncertain. The V gene's germline CDR1 is SGHNT and CDR2 YENEEA. CDR3 length equals 15 residues. V was clipped by 2 bases and J by 0 bases, with 10 bases between them. The CDR3 loop reads CASSLISEMNTEAFF. CDR3 DNA: TGTGCCAGCAGCTTAATATCTGAGATGAACACTGAAGCTTTCTTT.

This clonotype occurred many times. The chain employs TRBV21-1 and TRBJ1-2; TRBD1 is taken as the D call from the table, unchecked against the DNA. TRBV21-1 is a pseudogene segment. The CDR3 is 14 amino acids. CDR3 DNA: TGTGCCAGCCCTACGACAGGGATGCACTATGGCTACACCTTC. Translation: CASPTTGMHYGYTF.

The table lists this clonotype with many counts. CDR3 coding DNA: TGTGCCAGCAGTCCTAATGCGGACACTAGCACAGATACGCAGTATTTT. Translating gives CASSPNADTSTDTQYF. J is TRBJ2-3 and V is TRBV28, with D maybe TRBD1 (5 bases). Deletions cut 5 bases from V and 0 bases from J, with 15 bases between. The germline gives CDR1 MDHEN, CDR2 SYDVKM. The CDR3 is made up of 16 amino acids.

A few counts support this clonotype. The V call is TRBV5-1, the J call TRBJ2-1, with a possible D match to TRBD1 (5 bases). Trimming removed 1 base from V and 14 bases from J, with 10 bases in between. The CDR3 consists of 11 residues. Per germline, CDR1 SGHRS and CDR2 YFSETQ. In DNA form, the CDR3 reads TGCGCCAGCAGCTTGAAAGGGGTTAAGTTCTTC. Its protein product is CASSLKGVKFF.

The J gene is TRBJ1-1, the V gene TRBV29-1, with 8 nucleotides matching TRBD1. Trimming removed 1 base from V and 8 bases from J; junction bases left unmatched: 6. The germline gives CDR1 SQVTM, CDR2 ANQGSEA. The CDR3 has 13 residues. This chain's CDR3 is CSVEVGTGLEAFF. CDR3 DNA: TGCAGCGTTGAAGTGGGGACAGGCCTCGAAGCTTTCTTT.

The table lists this clonotype with many counts. The chain recombines TRBV20-1 with TRBJ2-2; tentative D call: TRBD2 (7 bases). This CDR3 comprises 17 residues. The germline V gene has CDR1 DFQATT and CDR2 SNEGSKA (reference sequence). V shed 0 bases and J shed 4 bases, with 18 bases lying between them. The CDR3 sequence: CSARDEGGLSSTGELFF. The CDR3 bases are TGCAGTGCTAGAGATGAGGGGGGACTAAGCAGCACCGGGGAGCTGTTTTTT.